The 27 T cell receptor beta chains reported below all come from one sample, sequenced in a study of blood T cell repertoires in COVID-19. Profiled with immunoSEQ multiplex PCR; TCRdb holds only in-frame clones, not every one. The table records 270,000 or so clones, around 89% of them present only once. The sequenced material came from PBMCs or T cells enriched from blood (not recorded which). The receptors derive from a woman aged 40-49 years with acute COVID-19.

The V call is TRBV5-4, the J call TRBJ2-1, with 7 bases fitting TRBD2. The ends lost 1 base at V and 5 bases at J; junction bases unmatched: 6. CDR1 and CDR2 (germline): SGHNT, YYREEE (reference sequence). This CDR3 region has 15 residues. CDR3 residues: CASSLSGELDNEQFF. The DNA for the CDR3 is TGTGCCAGCAGCTTGAGCGGGGAGCTTGACAATGAGCAGTTCTTC.

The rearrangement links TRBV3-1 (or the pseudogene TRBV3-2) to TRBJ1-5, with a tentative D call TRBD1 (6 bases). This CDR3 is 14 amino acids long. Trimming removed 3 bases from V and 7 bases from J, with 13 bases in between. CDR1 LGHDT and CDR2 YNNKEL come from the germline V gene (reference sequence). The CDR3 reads CASSHQTGSQPQHF. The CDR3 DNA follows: TGTGCCAGCAGCCATCAAACAGGGAGCCAGCCCCAGCATTTT.

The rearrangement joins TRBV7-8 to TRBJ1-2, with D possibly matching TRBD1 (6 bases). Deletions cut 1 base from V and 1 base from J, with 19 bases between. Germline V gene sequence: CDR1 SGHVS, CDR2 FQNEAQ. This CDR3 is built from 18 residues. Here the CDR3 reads CASSLGSRTASLNYGYTF. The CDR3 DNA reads TGTGCCAGCAGCTTAGGTTCAAGGACAGCCTCTCTTAACTATGGCTACACCTTC.

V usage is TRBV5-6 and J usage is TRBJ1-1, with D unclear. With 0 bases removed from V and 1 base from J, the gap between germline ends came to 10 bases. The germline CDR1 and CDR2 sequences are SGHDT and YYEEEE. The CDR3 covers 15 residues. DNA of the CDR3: TGTGCCAGCAGCTTGGAACTGGACTGGAACACTGAAGCTTTCTTT. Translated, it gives CASSLELDWNTEAFF.

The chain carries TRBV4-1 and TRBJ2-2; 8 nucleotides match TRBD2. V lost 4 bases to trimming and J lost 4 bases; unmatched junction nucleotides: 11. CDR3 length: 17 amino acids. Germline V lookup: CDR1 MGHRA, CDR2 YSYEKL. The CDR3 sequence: CASSPLRAGVGTGELFF. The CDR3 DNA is TGCGCCAGCAGCCCCCTCCGAGCGGGAGTGGGCACCGGGGAGCTGTTTTTT.

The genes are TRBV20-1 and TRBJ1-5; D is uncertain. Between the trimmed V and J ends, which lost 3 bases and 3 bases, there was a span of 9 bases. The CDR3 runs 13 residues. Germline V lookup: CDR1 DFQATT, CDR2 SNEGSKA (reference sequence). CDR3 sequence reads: CSASFVNNQPQHF. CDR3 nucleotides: TGCAGTGCTAGTTTTGTCAACAATCAGCCCCAGCATTTT.

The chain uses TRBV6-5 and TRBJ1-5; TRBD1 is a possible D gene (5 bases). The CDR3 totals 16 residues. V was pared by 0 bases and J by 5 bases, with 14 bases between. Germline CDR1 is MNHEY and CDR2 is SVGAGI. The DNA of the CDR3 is TGTGCCAGCAGTTACTCCGGACACCCGGGGGATCAGCCCCAGCATTTT. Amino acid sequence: CASSYSGHPGDQPQHF.

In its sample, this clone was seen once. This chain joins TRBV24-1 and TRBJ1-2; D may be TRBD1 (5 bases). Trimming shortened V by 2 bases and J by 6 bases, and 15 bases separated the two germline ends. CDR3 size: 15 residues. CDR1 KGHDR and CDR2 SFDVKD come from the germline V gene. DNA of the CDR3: TGTGCCACCAGTGATTATGCAGGGTCGGCCGATGGCTACACCTTC. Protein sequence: CATSDYAGSADGYTF.

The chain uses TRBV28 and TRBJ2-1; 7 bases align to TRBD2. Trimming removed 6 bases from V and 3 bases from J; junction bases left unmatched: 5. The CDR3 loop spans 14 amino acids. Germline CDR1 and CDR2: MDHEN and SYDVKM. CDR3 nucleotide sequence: TGTGCCAGCAGGCCGGGACTAATCTACAATGAGCAGTTCTTC. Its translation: CASRPGLIYNEQFF.

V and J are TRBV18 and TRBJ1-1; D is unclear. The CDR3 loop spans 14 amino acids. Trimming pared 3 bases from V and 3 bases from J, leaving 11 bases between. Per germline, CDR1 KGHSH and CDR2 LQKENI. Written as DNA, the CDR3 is TGTGCCAGCTCACCTTTTCCCAGCGACACTGAAGCTTTCTTT. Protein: CASSPFPSDTEAFF.

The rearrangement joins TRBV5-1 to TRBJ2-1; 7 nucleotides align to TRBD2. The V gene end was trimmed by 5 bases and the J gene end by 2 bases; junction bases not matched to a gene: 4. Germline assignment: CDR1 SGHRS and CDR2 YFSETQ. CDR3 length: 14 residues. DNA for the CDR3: TGCGCCAGCAGTTCCAGCGGGACCTACAATGAGCAGTTCTTC. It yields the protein CASSSSGTYNEQFF.

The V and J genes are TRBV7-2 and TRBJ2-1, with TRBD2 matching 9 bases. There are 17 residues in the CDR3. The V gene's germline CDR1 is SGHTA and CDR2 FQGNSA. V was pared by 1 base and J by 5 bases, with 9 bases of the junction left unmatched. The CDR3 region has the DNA TGTGCCAGCAGCTTAGGGTTAGGGAGCGGGAGGAACAATGAGCAGTTCTTC. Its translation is CASSLGLGSGRNNEQFF.

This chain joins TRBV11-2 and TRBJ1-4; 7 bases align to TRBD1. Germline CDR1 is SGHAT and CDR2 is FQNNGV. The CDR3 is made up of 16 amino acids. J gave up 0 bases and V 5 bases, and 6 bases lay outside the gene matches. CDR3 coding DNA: TGTGCCAGCAGCCCATGGACAGGCTCAACTAATGAAAAACTGTTTTTT. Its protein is CASSPWTGSTNEKLFF.

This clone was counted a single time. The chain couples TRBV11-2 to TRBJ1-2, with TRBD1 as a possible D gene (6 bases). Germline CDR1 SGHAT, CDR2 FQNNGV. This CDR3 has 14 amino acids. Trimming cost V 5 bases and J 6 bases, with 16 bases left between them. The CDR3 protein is CASSAQQGTHGYTF. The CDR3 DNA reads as TGTGCCAGCAGCGCGCAACAGGGAACCCATGGCTACACCTTC.

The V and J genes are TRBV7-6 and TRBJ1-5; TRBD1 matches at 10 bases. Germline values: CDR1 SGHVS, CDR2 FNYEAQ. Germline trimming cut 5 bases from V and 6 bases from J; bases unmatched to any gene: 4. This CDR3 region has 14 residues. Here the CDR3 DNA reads TGTGCCAGCAGCCCCGGGACAGGGGTTCAGCCCCAGCATTTT. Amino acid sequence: CASSPGTGVQPQHF.

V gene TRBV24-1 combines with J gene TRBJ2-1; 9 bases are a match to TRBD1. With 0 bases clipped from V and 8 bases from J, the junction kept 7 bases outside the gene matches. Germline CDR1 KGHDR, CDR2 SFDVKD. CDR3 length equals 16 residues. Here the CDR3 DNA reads TGTGCCACCAGTGATTTGCCGGGACAGGGAGACGATGAGCAGTTCTTC. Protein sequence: CATSDLPGQGDDEQFF.

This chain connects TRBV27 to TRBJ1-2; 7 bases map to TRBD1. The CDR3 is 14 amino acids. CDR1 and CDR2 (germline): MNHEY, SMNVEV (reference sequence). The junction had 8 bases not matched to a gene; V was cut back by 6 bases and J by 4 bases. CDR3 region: CASSRRGRAYGYTF. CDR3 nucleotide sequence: TGTGCCAGCAGCAGAAGGGGGCGCGCCTATGGCTACACCTTC.

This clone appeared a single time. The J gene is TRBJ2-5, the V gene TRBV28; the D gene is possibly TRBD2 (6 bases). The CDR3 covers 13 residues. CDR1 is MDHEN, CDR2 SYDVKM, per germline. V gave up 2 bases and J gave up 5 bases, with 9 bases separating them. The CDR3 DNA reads TGTGCCAGCAGTTTACCCGGGAGTGAGACCCAGTACTTC. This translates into CASSLPGSETQYF.

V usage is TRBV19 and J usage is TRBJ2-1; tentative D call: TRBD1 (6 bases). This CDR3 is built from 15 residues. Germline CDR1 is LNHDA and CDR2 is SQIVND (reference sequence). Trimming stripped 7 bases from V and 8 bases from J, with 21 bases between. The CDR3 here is CASNPGFGGGYEQFF. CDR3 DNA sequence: TGTGCCAGTAACCCAGGATTTGGGGGCGGCTATGAGCAGTTCTTC.

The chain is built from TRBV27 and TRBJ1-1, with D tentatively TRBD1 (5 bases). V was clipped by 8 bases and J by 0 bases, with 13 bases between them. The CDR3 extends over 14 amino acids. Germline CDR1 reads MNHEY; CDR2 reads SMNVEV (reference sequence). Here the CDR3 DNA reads TGTGCCAGCGGGTGGGGCACGTTGAACACTGAAGCTTTCTTT. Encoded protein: CASGWGTLNTEAFF.

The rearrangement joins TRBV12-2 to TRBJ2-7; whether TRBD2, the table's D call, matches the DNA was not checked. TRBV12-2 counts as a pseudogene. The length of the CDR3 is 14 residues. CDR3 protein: CASRLAEGFYEQYF. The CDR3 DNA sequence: TGTGCAAGTCGCTTAGCGGAGGGGTTCTACGAGCAGTACTTC.

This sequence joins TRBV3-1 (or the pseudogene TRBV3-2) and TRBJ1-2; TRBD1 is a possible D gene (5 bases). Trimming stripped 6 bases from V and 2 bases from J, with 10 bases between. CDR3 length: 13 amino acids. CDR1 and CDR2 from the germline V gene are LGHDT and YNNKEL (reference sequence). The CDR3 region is CASSPTGNYGYTF. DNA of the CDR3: TGTGCCAGCAGTCCAACAGGAAACTATGGCTACACCTTC.

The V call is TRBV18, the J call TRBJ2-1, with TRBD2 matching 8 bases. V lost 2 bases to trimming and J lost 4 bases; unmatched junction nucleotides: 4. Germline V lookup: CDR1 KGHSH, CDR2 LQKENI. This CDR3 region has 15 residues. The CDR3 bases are TGTGCCAGCTCACCATTTAGCGGGAATTACAATGAGCAGTTCTTC. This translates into CASSPFSGNYNEQFF.

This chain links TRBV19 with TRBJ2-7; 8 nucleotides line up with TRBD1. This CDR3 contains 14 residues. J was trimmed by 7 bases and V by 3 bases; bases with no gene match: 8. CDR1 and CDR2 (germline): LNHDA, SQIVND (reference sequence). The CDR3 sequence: CASSIGQGAWEQYF. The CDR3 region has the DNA TGTGCCAGTAGTATCGGCCAGGGGGCCTGGGAGCAGTACTTC.

The DNA for the CDR3 is TGTGCCATCGGACCCGGGACAGGGACGGAGGGCTACACCTTC. This sequence encodes CAIGPGTGTEGYTF. The chain joins TRBV10-3 to TRBJ1-2; TRBD1 agrees at 9 bases. V shed 8 bases and J 8 bases; nucleotides not matched to a gene: 12. The CDR3 runs 14 residues. CDR1 ENHRY and CDR2 SYGVKD come from the germline V gene.

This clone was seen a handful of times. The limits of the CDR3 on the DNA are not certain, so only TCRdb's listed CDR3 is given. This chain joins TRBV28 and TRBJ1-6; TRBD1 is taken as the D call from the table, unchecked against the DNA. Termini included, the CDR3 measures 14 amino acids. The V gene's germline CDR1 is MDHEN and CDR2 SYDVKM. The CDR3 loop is CASSFLAENSPLHF.

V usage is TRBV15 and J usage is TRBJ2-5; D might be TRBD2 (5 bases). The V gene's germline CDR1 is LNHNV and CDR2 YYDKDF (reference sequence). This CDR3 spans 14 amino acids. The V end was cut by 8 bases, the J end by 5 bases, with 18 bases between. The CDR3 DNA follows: TGTGCCACCCAACGGGAAGGAGCTATGGAGACCCAGTACTTC. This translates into CATQREGAMETQYF.